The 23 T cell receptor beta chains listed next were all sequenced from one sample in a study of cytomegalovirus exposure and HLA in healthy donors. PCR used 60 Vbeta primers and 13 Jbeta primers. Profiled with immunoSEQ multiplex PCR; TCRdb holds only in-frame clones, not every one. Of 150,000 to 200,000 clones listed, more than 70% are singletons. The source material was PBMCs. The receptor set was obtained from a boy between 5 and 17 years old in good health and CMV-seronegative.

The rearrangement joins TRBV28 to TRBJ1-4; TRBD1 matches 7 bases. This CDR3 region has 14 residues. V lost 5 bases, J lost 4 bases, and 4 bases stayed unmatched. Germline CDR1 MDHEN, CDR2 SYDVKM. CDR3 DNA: TGTGCCAGCAGTAGTGGGACAGTTAATGAAAAACTGTTTTTT. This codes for CASSSGTVNEKLFF.

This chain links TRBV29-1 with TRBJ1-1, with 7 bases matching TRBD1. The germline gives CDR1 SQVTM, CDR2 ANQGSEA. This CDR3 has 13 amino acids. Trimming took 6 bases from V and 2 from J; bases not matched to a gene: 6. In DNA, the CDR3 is TGCAGCGTAAACAGGGGCTATAACACTGAAGCTTTCTTT. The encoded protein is CSVNRGYNTEAFF.

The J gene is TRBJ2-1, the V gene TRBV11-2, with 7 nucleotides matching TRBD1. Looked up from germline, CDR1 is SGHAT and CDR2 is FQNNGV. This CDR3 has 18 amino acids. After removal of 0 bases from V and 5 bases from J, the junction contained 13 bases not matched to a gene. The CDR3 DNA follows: TGTGCCAGCAGCTTAGATCATCCGGGACAGCTGTACAACAATGAGCAGTTCTTC. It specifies CASSLDHPGQLYNNEQFF.

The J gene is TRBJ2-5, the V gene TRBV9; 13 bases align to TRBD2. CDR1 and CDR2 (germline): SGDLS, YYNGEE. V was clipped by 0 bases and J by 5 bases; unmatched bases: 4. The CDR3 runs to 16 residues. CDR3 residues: CASSVGLAGGFETQYF. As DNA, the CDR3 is TGTGCCAGCAGCGTAGGACTAGCGGGAGGATTCGAGACCCAGTACTTC.

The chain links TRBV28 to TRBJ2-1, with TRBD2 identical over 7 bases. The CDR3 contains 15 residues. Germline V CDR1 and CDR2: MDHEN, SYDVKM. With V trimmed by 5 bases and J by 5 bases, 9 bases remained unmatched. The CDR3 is CASSILRGGHNEQFF. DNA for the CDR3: TGTGCCAGCAGTATACTCCGCGGGGGACACAATGAGCAGTTCTTC.

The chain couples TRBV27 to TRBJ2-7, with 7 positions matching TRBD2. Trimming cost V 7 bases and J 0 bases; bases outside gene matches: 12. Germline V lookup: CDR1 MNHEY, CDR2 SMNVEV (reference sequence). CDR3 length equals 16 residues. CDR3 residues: CASTDTAAGVSYEQYF. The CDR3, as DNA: TGTGCCAGCACCGATACCGCGGCGGGGGTCTCCTACGAGCAGTACTTC.

CDR3 DNA sequence: TGTGCCAGCAGTTTAGGCGGTTCAGGGAACGAGCAGTACTTC. Amino acid sequence: CASSLGGSGNEQYF. This chain joins TRBV28 and TRBJ2-7, with D maybe TRBD1 (5 bases). Germline lookup yields CDR1 MDHEN and CDR2 SYDVKM. CDR3 length: 14 amino acids. V lost 2 bases and J lost 5, with 13 bases in between.

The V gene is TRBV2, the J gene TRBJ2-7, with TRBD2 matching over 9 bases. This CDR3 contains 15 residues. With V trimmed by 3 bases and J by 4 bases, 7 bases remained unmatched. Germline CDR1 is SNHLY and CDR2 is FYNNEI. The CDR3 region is CASSEPRGLAYEQYF. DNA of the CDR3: TGTGCCAGCAGTGAGCCAAGGGGACTAGCTTACGAGCAGTACTTC.

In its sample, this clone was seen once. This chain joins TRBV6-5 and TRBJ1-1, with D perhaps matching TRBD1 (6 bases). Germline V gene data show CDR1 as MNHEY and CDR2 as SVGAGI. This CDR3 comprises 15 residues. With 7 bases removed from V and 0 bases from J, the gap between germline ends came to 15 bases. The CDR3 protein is CASTPETGLNTEAFF. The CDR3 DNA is TGTGCCAGCACCCCGGAGACAGGTCTGAACACTGAAGCTTTCTTT.

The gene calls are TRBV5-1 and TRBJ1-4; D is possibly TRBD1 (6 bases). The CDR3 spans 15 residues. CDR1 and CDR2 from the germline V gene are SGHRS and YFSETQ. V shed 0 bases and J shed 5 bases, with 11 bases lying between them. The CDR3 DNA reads TGCGCCAGCAGCTTGGTCGGGACATTGAATGAAAAACTGTTTTTT. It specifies CASSLVGTLNEKLFF.

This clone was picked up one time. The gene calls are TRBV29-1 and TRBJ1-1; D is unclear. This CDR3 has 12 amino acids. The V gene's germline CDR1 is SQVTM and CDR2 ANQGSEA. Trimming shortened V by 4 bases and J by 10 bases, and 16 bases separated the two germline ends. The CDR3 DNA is TGCAGCGTTGGGGCGTCTATCGGTTTAGCTTTCTTT. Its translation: CSVGASIGLAFF.

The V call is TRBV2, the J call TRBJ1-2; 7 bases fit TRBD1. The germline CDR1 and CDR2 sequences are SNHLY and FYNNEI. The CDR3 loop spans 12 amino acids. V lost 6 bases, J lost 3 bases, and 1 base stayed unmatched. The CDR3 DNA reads TGTGCCAGCAGGGGGACAGACTATGGCTACACCTTC. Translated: CASRGTDYGYTF.

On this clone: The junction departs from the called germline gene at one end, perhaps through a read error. The CDR3 DNA is TGTGTCAGCAGTAGGGGGCAGATCACTGAAGCTTTCTTT. It codes for CVSSRGQITEAFF. V gene TRBV27 combines with J gene TRBJ1-1; 7 positions match TRBD1. The CDR3 covers 13 residues. Germline values: CDR1 MNHEY, CDR2 SMNVEV (reference sequence).

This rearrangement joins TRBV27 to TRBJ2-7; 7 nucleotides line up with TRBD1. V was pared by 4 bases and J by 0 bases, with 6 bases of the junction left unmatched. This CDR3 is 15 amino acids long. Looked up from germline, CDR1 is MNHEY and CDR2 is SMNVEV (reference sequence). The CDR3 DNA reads TGTGCCAGCAGTTCACGGACAGGCCTCTCCTACGAGCAGTACTTC. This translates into CASSSRTGLSYEQYF.

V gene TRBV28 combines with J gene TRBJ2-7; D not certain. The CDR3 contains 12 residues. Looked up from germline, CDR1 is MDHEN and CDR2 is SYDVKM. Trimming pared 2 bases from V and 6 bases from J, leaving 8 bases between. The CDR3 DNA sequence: TGTGCCAGCAGTTTAGGCAGTGGCGAGCAGTACTTC. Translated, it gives CASSLGSGEQYF.

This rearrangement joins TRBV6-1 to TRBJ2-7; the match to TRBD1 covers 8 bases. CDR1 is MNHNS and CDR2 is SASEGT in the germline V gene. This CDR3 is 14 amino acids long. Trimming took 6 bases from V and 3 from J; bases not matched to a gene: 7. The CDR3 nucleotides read TGTGCCAGCAGCGCCGGGACAGGTAACTACGAGCAGTACTTC. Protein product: CASSAGTGNYEQYF.

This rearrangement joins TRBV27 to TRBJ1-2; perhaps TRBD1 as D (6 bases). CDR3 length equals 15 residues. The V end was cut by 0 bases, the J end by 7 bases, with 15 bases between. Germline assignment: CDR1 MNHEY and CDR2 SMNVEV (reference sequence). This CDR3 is CASSLSRQAGSGYTF. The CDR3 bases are TGTGCCAGCAGTTTATCTCGACAGGCTGGAAGTGGCTACACCTTC.

The CDR3 nucleotides read TGTGCCAGCAGTTACTTCCCTCAGGCGCCGGAAGCTTTCTTT. It yields the protein CASSYFPQAPEAFF. V and J are TRBV6-5 and TRBJ1-1; D unresolved. The CDR3 sequence is 14 residues long. Trimming took 1 base from V and 8 from J, leaving 14 bases between them. CDR1 MNHEY and CDR2 SVGAGI come from the germline V gene.

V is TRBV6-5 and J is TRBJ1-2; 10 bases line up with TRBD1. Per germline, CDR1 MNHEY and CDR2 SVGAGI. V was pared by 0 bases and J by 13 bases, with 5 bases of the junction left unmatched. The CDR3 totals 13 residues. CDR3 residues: CASSYSTGTGATF. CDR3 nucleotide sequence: TGTGCCAGCAGTTACTCGACCGGGACAGGGGCCACCTTC.

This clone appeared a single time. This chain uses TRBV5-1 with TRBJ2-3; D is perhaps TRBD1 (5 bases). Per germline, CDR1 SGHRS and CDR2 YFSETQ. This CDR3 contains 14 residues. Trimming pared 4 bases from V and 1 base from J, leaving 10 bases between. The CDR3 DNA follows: TGCGCCAGCAGCATAAGACAGCGCACAGATACGCAGTATTTT. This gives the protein CASSIRQRTDTQYF.

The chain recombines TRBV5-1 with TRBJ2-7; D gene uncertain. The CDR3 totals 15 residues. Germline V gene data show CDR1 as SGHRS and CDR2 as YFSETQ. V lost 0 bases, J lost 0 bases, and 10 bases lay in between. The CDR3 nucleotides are TGCGCCAGCAGCTTGGCTGCGACTGCCTCCTACGAGCAGTACTTC. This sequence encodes CASSLAATASYEQYF.

The CDR3: CASSDRDNSPLHF. CDR3 DNA: TGTGCCAGCAGTGACAGGGATAATTCACCCCTCCACTTT. The chain joins TRBV6-5 to TRBJ1-6, with TRBD1 identical over 7 bases. In germline, CDR1 is MNHEY, CDR2 SVGAGI. After removal of 5 bases from V and 5 bases from J, the junction contained 0 bases not matched to a gene. This CDR3 region has 13 residues.

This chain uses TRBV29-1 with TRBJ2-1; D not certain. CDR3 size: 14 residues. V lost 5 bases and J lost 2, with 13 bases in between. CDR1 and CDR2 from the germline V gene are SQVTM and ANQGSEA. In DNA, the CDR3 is TGCAGCGTTAGCTTCAGGTTAGCCTACAATGAGCAGTTCTTC. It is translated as CSVSFRLAYNEQFF.